Detailed here is one T cell receptor (beta chain). This sample stems from a study of blood T cell repertoires in COVID-19. Study summary: Material from acute and convalescent COVID-19 was sourced from the United States, Italy and Spain. T cells, B-cell-depleted T cells, or PBMCs provided the cDNA or gDNA that served as material.

Original data processing: Quantification of nucleated cells was approximated via reference gene primer amplification. Sequencing was performed with immunoSEQ multiplex PCR; in TCRdb, only in-frame clones are kept and a portion is missing. V and J calls plus clone size are reproduced from that table; the DNA served to infer D and trimming. The top ten clones hold 2.5% to 3.5% of a sample with roughly 260,000 clones, approximately 77% of them seen once. The junction had 5 bases not matched to a gene; V was cut back by 0 bases and J by 6 bases. This CDR3 comprises 15 residues. From germline, CDR1 is LGHNA and CDR2 YNFKEQ.

The sequencing sample was made of peripheral blood. The chain carries TRBV4-2 and TRBJ1-2, with TRBD1 identical over 9 bases. The receptor comes from a woman aged 18-35 years with acute or convalescent COVID-19. The CDR3 DNA reads TGTGCCAGCAGCCAAGATACGGACAGGGGTAATGGCTACACCTTC. This encodes CASSQDTDRGNGYTF.